Sequencing of this T cell receptor beta chain was carried out in a study of blood T cell repertoires in COVID-19. Some clones are missing from TCRdb's copy, which holds only in-frame ones; the method was immunoSEQ multiplex PCR. Of roughly 220,000 clones in the sample, 70% to 90% were seen once. Germline V lookup: CDR1 KGHSH, CDR2 LQKENI. The ends lost 3 bases at V and 4 bases at J; junction bases unmatched: 5. The CDR3 totals 14 residues. This clone was detected only once. The sequenced sample consisted of PBMCs or T cells enriched from blood (not recorded which). This clonotype originated in a woman in her 50s with acute COVID-19. This chain joins TRBV18 and TRBJ2-7, with 8 bases identical to TRBD2. The CDR3 loop is CASSPVGTRYEQYF. The CDR3 nucleotides read TGTGCCAGCTCACCGGTAGGGACTAGATACGAGCAGTACTTC.